The TCR beta chain described here comes from a study of OX40 agonist ivuxolimab in advanced cancers. Overall study: Ivuxolimab doses were 0.01, 0.1, 0.3, 1.5, 3 or 10 mg/kg every 2 weeks. Three patients showed partial responses: one hepatocellular carcinoma and two cutaneous melanoma cases. Patients enrolled in dose escalation were diagnosed with hepatocellular carcinoma, melanoma, renal cell or head and neck cancer.

Measured with immunoSEQ multiplex PCR; TCRdb has only the in-frame clones, and not every one. There are around 66,000 clones in the sample; 70% to 90% occur only once, and about 1% lies in the top ten. V trimming: 3 bases; J trimming: 2 bases; junction bases outside the gene matches: 7. Germline CDR1 is WNHNN and CDR2 is SYGVQD (reference sequence). This CDR3 is built from 16 residues. V usage is TRBV10-1 and J usage is TRBJ2-5, with 9 bases identical to TRBD1. Here the sequenced sample was CD4+ or CD8+ T cells sorted from blood, taken in a trial of the OX40 agonist ivuxolimab. The sequence was obtained from an adult with an advanced solid tumor such as melanoma, head and neck, liver or kidney cancer. The CDR3 here is CASSDPSDRGQETQYF. For the CDR3, the DNA is TGCGCCAGCAGTGACCCTTCGGACAGGGGTCAAGAGACCCAGTACTTC.